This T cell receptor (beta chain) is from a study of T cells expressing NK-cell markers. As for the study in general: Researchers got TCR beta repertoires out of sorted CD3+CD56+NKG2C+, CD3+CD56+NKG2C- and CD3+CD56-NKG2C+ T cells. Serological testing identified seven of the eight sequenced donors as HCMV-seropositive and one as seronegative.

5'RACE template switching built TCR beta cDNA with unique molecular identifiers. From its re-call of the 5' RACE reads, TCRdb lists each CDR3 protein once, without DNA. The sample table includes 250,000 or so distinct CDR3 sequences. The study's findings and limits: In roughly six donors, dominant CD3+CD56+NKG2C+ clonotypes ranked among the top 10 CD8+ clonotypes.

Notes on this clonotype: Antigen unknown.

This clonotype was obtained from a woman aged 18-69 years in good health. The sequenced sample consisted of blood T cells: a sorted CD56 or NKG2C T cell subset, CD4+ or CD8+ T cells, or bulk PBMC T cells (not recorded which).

The CDR3 here is CASSLKGAYEQYF. The J gene is TRBJ2-7, the V gene TRBV27; TCRdb returns TRBD1, unconfirmable since there is no DNA. This CDR3 spans 13 amino acids. CDR1 is MNHEY, CDR2 SMNVEV, per germline (reference sequence).